A selection of T cell receptor beta chains follows, all from one sample in a study of T cells in Graves' hyperthyroidism and ophthalmopathy. TCRdb fed the multiplex PCR reads into MiXCR, producing one record per CDR3 protein. The table lists around 300,000 distinct CDR3 sequences, roughly an eighth of them singletons. Sequenced input: blood. These receptors all stem from a woman aged 40 to 55 with Graves' hyperthyroidism. Each CDR3 is given with its conserved first and last residue. D genes are given only for firm matches.

>TRBJ1-6|TRBV5-1|NA
CASSLDPAVESPLHF
>TRBJ2-1|TRBV6-1|NA
CASSISRGSYNEQFF
>TRBJ2-7|TRBV3-1|NA
CASSQGYLGHEQYF
>TRBJ1-6|TRBV4-2|NA
CASSLETVNSPLHF
>TRBJ1-2|TRBV4-1|NA
CASSQFPGILYGYTF
>TRBJ1-6|TRBV19|NA
CASSISGSPLHF
>TRBJ1-5|TRBV12-3/TRBV12-4|NA
CASSFATGSNQPQHF
>TRBJ2-7|TRBV5-1|NA
CASSLDASSYEQYF
>TRBJ2-3|TRBV12-5|NA
CASGLPPGDTQYF
>TRBJ2-1|TRBV9|TRBD2
CASSVELAGYNEQFF
>TRBJ2-1|TRBV29-1|NA
CSVDARDLAYNEQFF
>TRBJ2-3|TRBV5-5|TRBD2
CASSLAALAGRTDTQYF
>TRBJ2-2|TRBV2|NA
CASKQGGTTGELFF
>TRBJ1-1|TRBV5-6|NA
CASSLRIGGGPNTEAFF
>TRBJ2-4|TRBV2|TRBD1
CASSPGQGTSIQYF
>TRBJ2-7|TRBV4-1|NA
CASSQEGGTEQYF
>TRBJ1-2|TRBV2|NA
CASSNRFPETF
>TRBJ2-3|TRBV2|TRBD1
CASSVRQGGTDTQYF
>TRBJ2-1|TRBV11-1|NA
CASSSYRVHEQFF
>TRBJ2-5|TRBV29-1|NA
CSVEVMETQYF
>TRBJ2-5|TRBV7-2|TRBD2
CASSLEGGGTSGRETQYF
>TRBJ1-5|TRBV3-1|NA
CASSHGTKRSAQHF
>TRBJ2-1|TRBV27|NA
CASSFQIADSSYNEQFF
>TRBJ1-6|TRBV20-1|TRBD1
CSARWGQDNSPLHF